This entry features one T cell receptor (beta chain) sequence. The target of this receptor is not known. Nothing much larger sits one base from this clone, and base qualities are not available. Its CDR3 holds 14 amino acids, cysteine through phenylalanine. Of all the DNA, just the CDR3 is kept, 42 bases in frame from base 1. CDR1 MNHEY and CDR2 SVGEGT are derived from the germline V gene. The 39 donors, aged 6 to 90 years, were systemically healthy Caucasian individuals from Russia. Each donor gave ten milliliters of peripheral blood, collected into EDTA-treated Vacutainer tubes. Ficoll-Paque density-gradient centrifugation was used to isolate PBMCs, with at least 6 million per sample. Total RNA, at least 5.5 micrograms per sample, was extracted from PBMCs with Trizol reagent. For every donor, flow cytometry on a PBMC aliquot measured the percentage of naive CD45RAhigh/CD27high T cells. The library was built by means of 5' RACE. Sequencer: Illumina HiSeq 2500. A second PCR of roughly 7 to 11 cycles was performed with a sample-barcoded 5' primer and a J-beta primer mix. A unique molecular identifier was introduced onto each TCR beta cDNA molecule by a template-switch 5' adaptor carrying 12 random nucleotides. At least 2.5 million CDR3-containing paired-end reads were obtained from each sample. First-strand cDNA synthesis was performed from all RNA using the Mint cDNA synthesis kit, with priming by a TRBC-specific oligonucleotide. After uracil-DNA glycosylase treatment, a first 18-cycle PCR used universal primers M1SS and BC2_uni_R on all cDNA. In the paper's pipeline: For normalization, 1 million high-quality reads, each with a distinct molecular identifier, were randomly selected from each sample. Reads with shared molecular identifiers were discarded instead of being binned into consensus sequences. MiTCR, run with a Q25 quality threshold and the strictest error-elimination algorithm, handled CDR3 identification, clonotype clustering and error correction. A nonparametric unseen species model using Euler transformation provided a lower-bound estimate of total TCR beta diversity. Clones were called with MiXCR by TCRdb after fastp trimmed the public reads at Q25, and only in-frame beta chains were retained. Each record represents a unique CDR3 protein, reported with the most common genes and DNA among its rows. It is TCRdb's table, rather than the study itself, that gives the V and J calls and clone size. Counted in this sample were about 720,000 distinct CDR3 sequences; roughly 25% of them appeared once. Around 3.6% of the sample is in the top ten clones.

The sample is drawn from a study of blood T cells in healthy people across ages (dated by TCRdb to about 2015). Concerning the study at large: In model experiments, template switching captured about one uniquely barcoded TCR beta cDNA molecule for every two T cells. Donors were grouped into four age groups: young (average 16 years), middle-aged (39), aged (approximately 67) and long-lived (around 80). To track age-related changes in TCR beta repertoire diversity, the study relied on deep sequencing normalized with unique cDNA molecular identifiers. For two donors (one aged 18 to 29 and one aged 80 or older), the study analyzed two additional independent replicas of 1 million unique cDNA reads from the same blood draw.

On the study overall, not on this receptor specifically: Since profiling was done on bulk unsorted PBMCs, naive and antigen-experienced compartments could not be conclusively compared. There was a strong correlation between observed TCR beta diversity and the percentage of naive T cells measured by flow cytometry. Because donor CMV infection status was unknown, age-related changes in expanded clonotypes were potentially confounded. Observed TCR beta diversity per million T cells fell roughly linearly with age, and a significant reduction was already apparent by age approximately 41. Estimates of total diversity based on one million sequenced T cells were regarded as lower bounds and as underestimates. Compared with the aged group, more naive CD4+ T cells, fewer expanded clones and increased TCR diversity were shown by the long-lived group, suggesting age selection.

The sample was also linked to a second study, of T cells of mothers and their children. That second report states: The donors were nine systemically healthy Caucasian individuals, made up of three mothers and their six children. cDNA synthesis used all of the extracted RNA, with 1.5 ug of RNA in each 15 ul reaction. Sample barcodes and 2-4 random nucleotides were added via the M1S primer in the second PCR. Each mother yielded over 8.5 million TCR beta CDR3 reads and each child 2.5 million to 3.5 million reads. Thymic selection shapes the output of TCR recombination in a similar way in related and unrelated pairs, and inherited differences have a minor effect. Related mother-child pairs always showed normalized repertoire overlap that was slightly higher than in unrelated mother-child pairs, though the difference was never significant. With a sensitivity of around 97 clones per million clonotypes, no persistent microchimeric T cell clones were detected. To look for features that set related mother-child pairs apart from unrelated individuals, the researchers ran deep NGS to compare the TCR beta repertoires of mothers and children. Mothers averaged roughly 40 +/- 4 years of age and children averaged approximately 12 +/- 4 years. After adapters were ligated using NEBNext reagents, the libraries underwent 100+100 nt paired-end sequencing on an Illumina HiSeq 2000. To avoid cross-contamination, the mother libraries and the child libraries were prepared a month apart and sequenced in separate runs. Between 500,000 and 2,000,000 distinct TCR beta clonotypes were identified per donor. Naive TCR beta clonotypes were estimated from low-frequency clonotypes matched to each donor's FACS-determined naive share, without sorting.

This chain is built from TRBV6-2 or TRBV6-3 and TRBJ2-5; the D gene cannot be resolved reliably. The end of the DNA is better explained by TRBJ2-7, so the J call may be wrong. The sequenced sample consisted of blood. This clonotype originated in a boy between 5 and 17 years old in good health. The nucleotide sequence reads as follows: TGTGCCAGCAGTTACTCGAGCAGGATCTACGAGCAGTACTTC. Translated, this gives CASSYSSRIYEQYF.